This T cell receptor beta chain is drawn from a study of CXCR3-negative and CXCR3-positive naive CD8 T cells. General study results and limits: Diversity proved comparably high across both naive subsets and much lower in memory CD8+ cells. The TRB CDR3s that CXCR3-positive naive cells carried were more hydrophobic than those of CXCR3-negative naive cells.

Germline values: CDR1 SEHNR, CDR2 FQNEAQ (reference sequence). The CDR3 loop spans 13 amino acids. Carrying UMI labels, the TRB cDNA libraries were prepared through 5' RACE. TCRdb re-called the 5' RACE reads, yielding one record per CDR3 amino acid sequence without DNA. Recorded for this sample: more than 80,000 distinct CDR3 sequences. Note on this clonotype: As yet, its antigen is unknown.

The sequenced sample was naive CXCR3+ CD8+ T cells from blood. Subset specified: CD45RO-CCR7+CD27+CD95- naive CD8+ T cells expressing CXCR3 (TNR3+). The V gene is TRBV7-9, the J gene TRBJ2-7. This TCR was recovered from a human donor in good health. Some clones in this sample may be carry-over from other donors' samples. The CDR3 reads CASSMTATYEQYF.